The 17 T cell receptor beta chains reported below all come from one sample, sequenced in a study of CXCR3-negative and CXCR3-positive naive CD8 T cells. Researchers prepared the TRB cDNA libraries using 5' RACE with UMI labels. TCRdb re-called the 5' RACE reads; every CDR3 protein appears as one record, without DNA. This table holds over 100,000 distinct CDR3 sequences. Sequenced: naive CXCR3- CD8+ T cells from blood. As to subset: CD45RO-CCR7+CD27+CD95- naive CD8+ T cells lacking CXCR3 (TNR3-). The receptors shown here come from a human donor in good health. Some clones in this sample may be carry-over from other donors' samples.

This rearrangement joins TRBV29-1 to TRBJ2-7. The length of the CDR3 is 13 residues. The germline V gene encodes CDR1 SQVTM and CDR2 ANQGSEA. The CDR3 is CSVGGGSAYEQYF.

The chain combines TRBV6-2 or TRBV6-3 with TRBJ2-1. The CDR3 consists of 14 residues. The germline CDR1 and CDR2 sequences are MNHEY and SVGEGT. The CDR3: CASSVLSSYNEQFF.

CDR3: CASSLNLKLGEYNEQFF. The rearrangement links TRBV7-8 to TRBJ2-1. The V gene's germline CDR1 is SGHVS and CDR2 FQNEAQ. CDR3 length: 17 amino acids.

The chain recombines TRBV4-3 with TRBJ1-4; TCRdb calls TRBD1, which cannot be checked without DNA. The germline gives CDR1 LGHNA, CDR2 YSLEER. There are 13 residues in the CDR3. The CDR3 loop reads CASSPDRDEKLFF.

This chain links TRBV20-1 with TRBJ2-2; no DNA is available, so the TRBD1 call from TCRdb remains unchecked. This CDR3 has 16 residues. Germline CDR1 is DFQATT and CDR2 is SNEGSKA (reference sequence). The chain's CDR3 is CSASDRDRGDTGELFF.

The chain joins TRBV7-9 to TRBJ1-1; lacking DNA, the TRBD1 call made by TCRdb goes unchecked. Germline CDR1 is SEHNR and CDR2 is FQNEAQ (reference sequence). The CDR3 contains 15 residues. The CDR3 protein is CASSQKQGAGTEAFF.

The J gene is TRBJ2-3, the V gene TRBV5-1; TCRdb names TRBD2, which stays unverified in the absence of DNA. The CDR3 is 15 residues long. Per the germline V gene, CDR1 is SGHRS and CDR2 is YFSETQ. CDR3 in amino acids: CASSLELAVPDTQYF.

This chain links TRBV24-1 with TRBJ1-4. Germline CDR1 and CDR2: KGHDR and SFDVKD. The CDR3 loop spans 16 amino acids. CDR3 amino acids: CATSAPAGGNNEKLFF.

The rearrangement links TRBV12-3 or TRBV12-4 to TRBJ2-3; TCRdb's assignment of TRBD1 cannot be checked, as there is no DNA. CDR3 length: 16 amino acids. The CDR3: CASTTSDRGRPDTQYF.

The chain carries TRBV29-1 and TRBJ1-3; no DNA is available, so the TRBD1 call from TCRdb remains unchecked. The CDR3 loop spans 15 amino acids. Germline CDR1 is SQVTM and CDR2 is ANQGSEA. The CDR3 reads CSVEDLAGSGNTIYF.

The chain combines TRBV29-1 with TRBJ2-3. The CDR3 has 12 residues. Germline CDR1 reads SQVTM; CDR2 reads ANQGSEA. CDR3 amino acids: CSVLTDLDTQYF.

CDR3 protein: CSVERGTSDTDTQYF. The V and J genes are TRBV29-1 and TRBJ2-3; without DNA, the TCRdb call of TRBD2 cannot be checked. This CDR3 comprises 15 residues. Germline V gene sequence: CDR1 SQVTM, CDR2 ANQGSEA.

The rearrangement uses TRBV20-1 and TRBJ2-2; TCRdb's D call, TRBD1, is unchecked because there is no DNA. The length of the CDR3 is 16 residues. Germline V lookup: CDR1 DFQATT, CDR2 SNEGSKA (reference sequence). The chain's CDR3 is CSAREIPGQGTGELFF.

The chain recombines TRBV12-3 or TRBV12-4 with TRBJ2-7; TCRdb outputs TRBD1, but without DNA this stays unchecked. This CDR3 spans 16 amino acids. The CDR3 protein is CASSSPMGEGPDEQYF.

The rearrangement joins TRBV27 to TRBJ2-1; checking the TCRdb D call of TRBD2 is not possible without DNA. The CDR3 loop spans 18 amino acids. Germline-derived CDR1 and CDR2 are MNHEY and SMNVEV (reference sequence). CDR3 residues: CASSLKGRTAHSYNEQFF.

V gene TRBV13 combines with J gene TRBJ2-2; TCRdb names TRBD1, which stays unverified in the absence of DNA. Looked up from germline, CDR1 is PRHDT and CDR2 is FYEKMQ (reference sequence). The CDR3 has 14 amino acids. The CDR3 sequence is CASSFRGSPGELFF.

J is TRBJ2-7 and V is TRBV20-1. The germline V gene encodes CDR1 DFQATT and CDR2 SNEGSKA (reference sequence). This CDR3 is 15 amino acids long. The CDR3 is CSARDLASEPYEQYF.